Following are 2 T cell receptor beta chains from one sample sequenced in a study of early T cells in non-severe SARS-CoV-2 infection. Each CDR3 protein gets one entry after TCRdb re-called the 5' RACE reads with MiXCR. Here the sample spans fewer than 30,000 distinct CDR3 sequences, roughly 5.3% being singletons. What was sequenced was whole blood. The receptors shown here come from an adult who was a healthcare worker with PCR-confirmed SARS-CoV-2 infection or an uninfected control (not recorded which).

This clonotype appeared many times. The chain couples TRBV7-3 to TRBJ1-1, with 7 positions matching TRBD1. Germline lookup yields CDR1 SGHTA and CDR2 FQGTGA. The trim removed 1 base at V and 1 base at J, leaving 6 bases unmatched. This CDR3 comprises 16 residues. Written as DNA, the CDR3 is TGTGCCAGCAGCTTAATGGACAGGCTGACGAACACTGAAGCTTTCTTT. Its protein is CASSLMDRLTNTEAFF.

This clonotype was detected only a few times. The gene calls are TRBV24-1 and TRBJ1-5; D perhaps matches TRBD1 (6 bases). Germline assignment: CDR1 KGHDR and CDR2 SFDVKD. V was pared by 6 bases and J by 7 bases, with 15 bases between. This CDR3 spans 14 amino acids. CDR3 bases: TGTGCCACCAGTACCGGAGCAGGGGAACAGCCCCAGCATTTT. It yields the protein CATSTGAGEQPQHF.